The 30 T cell receptor beta chains presented below share a single source sample, sequenced in a study of blood T cells in healthy people across ages. A second PCR of roughly 7 to 11 cycles used a sample-barcoded 5' primer and a J-beta primer mix. TCRdb reanalysed the 5' RACE reads using MiXCR and keeps one entry per CDR3 protein. The profile covers 600,000 or so distinct CDR3 sequences, with less than 35% appearing a single time and about a sixth taken by the ten largest. The sample comprised blood. All receptors derive from a woman aged 80 or over in good health.

This clonotype came up many times. The genes are TRBV7-2 and TRBJ1-4; D gene uncertain. The CDR3 length is 15 residues. Germline loops: CDR1 SGHTA, CDR2 FQGNSA. Deletions cut 4 bases from V and 0 bases from J, with 9 bases between. CDR3: CASSSRRATNEKLFF. CDR3 DNA sequence: TGTGCCAGCAGCTCCCGTCGAGCAACTAATGAAAAACTGTTTTTT. Complete variable domain (other parts from reference TRBV7-2 and TRBJ1-4): GAGVSQSPSNKVTEKGKDVELRCDPISGHTALYWYRQSLGQGLEFLIYFQGNSAPDKSGLPSDRFSAERTGGSVSTLTIQRTQQEDSAVYLCASSSRRATNEKLFFGSGTQLSVL.

This clonotype was seen ten or more times. The rearrangement joins TRBV30 to TRBJ2-3, with 10 bases lining up with TRBD2. The CDR3 sequence is 15 residues long. Germline values: CDR1 GTSNPN, CDR2 SVGIG (reference sequence). Losses at the gene ends were 1 base for V and 2 bases for J; bases not matched to a gene: 3. For the CDR3, the DNA is TGTGCCTGGAGTGGTCTAGCGGGGGTCACAGATACGCAGTATTTT. It translates to CAWSGLAGVTDTQYF.

This clonotype was found many times. V and J are TRBV5-1 and TRBJ2-7; TRBD1 agrees at 9 bases. V lost 5 bases, J lost 4 bases, and 7 bases stayed unmatched. Germline V gene lookup returns CDR1 SGHRS and CDR2 YFSETQ. This CDR3 contains 14 residues. The CDR3 nucleotides are TGCGCCAGCAGTCCCGGGACAGGGCTGTACGAGCAGTACTTC. Translation: CASSPGTGLYEQYF.

This clonotype was seen only a few times. The V gene is TRBV5-4, the J gene TRBJ2-3; D possibly matches TRBD1 or TRBD2 (5 bases each). The V gene's germline CDR1 is SGHNT and CDR2 YYREEE (reference sequence). Trimming shortened V by 4 bases and J by 2 bases, and 17 bases separated the two germline ends. The CDR3 loop spans 16 amino acids. The CDR3: CASSLPGRVNTDTQYF. The CDR3 region has the DNA TGTGCCAGCAGCCTTCCGGGGCGAGTGAACACAGATACGCAGTATTTT. Together with reference TRBV5-4 and TRBJ2-3, the CDR3 gives the full variable domain: ETGVTQSPTHLIKTRGQQVTLRCSSQSGHNTVSWYQQALGQGPQFIFQYYREEENGRGNFPPRFSGLQFPNYSSELNVNALELDDSALYLCASSLPGRVNTDTQYFGPGTRLTVL.

This clonotype was counted many times. V gene TRBV11-1 combines with J gene TRBJ2-5, with 7 nucleotides matching TRBD2. The CDR3 is 16 amino acids. From germline, CDR1 is SGHAT and CDR2 FQDESV (reference sequence). V lost 5 bases, J lost 2 bases, and 11 bases stayed unmatched. The CDR3 sequence: CASSPVGGLKQETQYF. CDR3 in DNA: TGTGCCAGCAGCCCAGTGGGGGGGTTGAAACAAGAGACCCAGTACTTC.

This clonotype has ten or more counts. The rearrangement joins TRBV9 to TRBJ2-1, with TRBD2 matching 8 bases. Germline V lookup: CDR1 SGDLS, CDR2 YYNGEE. The CDR3 sequence is 19 residues long. Trimming removed 3 bases from V and 6 bases from J; junction bases left unmatched: 20. The CDR3 DNA reads TGTGCCAGCAGCGCCCGGACGCATCTGAGCGGGGGCATCCTCAATGAGCAGTTCTTC. This encodes CASSARTHLSGGILNEQFF.

The chain carries TRBV20-1 and TRBJ2-3; TRBD2 matches at 8 bases. The CDR3 is 15 residues long. J gave up 4 bases and V 0 bases, and 6 bases lay outside the gene matches. Per the germline V gene, CDR1 is DFQATT and CDR2 is SNEGSKA (reference sequence). The CDR3 protein is CSARDHGGGADTQYF. The CDR3 coding sequence is TGCAGTGCTAGAGATCACGGGGGGGGCGCAGATACGCAGTATTTT.

In nucleotides, the CDR3 is TGCAGCGTTGAAGAGACCGGCGGCAGGGAGCACGAGCAGTTCTTC. This translates into CSVEETGGREHEQFF. This chain links TRBV29-1 with TRBJ2-1; D is tentatively TRBD1 or TRBD2 (5 bases each). CDR1 is SQVTM and CDR2 is ANQGSEA in the germline V gene. The V gene lost 0 bases and the J gene lost 10 bases, with 19 bases spanning the gap. This CDR3 contains 15 residues.

This clonotype has ten or more counts. This chain uses TRBV11-2 with TRBJ2-4; TRBD2 matches 12 bases. The CDR3 contains 19 residues. V lost 6 bases and J lost 1; bases outside the gene matches: 13. Looked up from germline, CDR1 is SGHAT and CDR2 is FQNNGV. Here the CDR3 reads CASRSRGTSGPEAKNIQYF. In DNA, the CDR3 is TGTGCCAGCAGGTCCCGAGGGACTAGCGGGCCGGAGGCCAAAAACATTCAGTACTTC.

As regards this clonotype: The junction departs from germline at one end; a sequencing error may be responsible. V usage is TRBV7-9 and J usage is TRBJ1-2; D ambiguous. CDR1 is SEHNR and CDR2 is FQNEAQ in the germline V gene (reference sequence). The CDR3 spans 12 residues. The CDR3 DNA is TGTGCCAGCAGCCAGACGAACTATAGCTACACCTTC. It specifies CASSQTNYSYTF.

The sample holds many counts of this clonotype. The rearrangement links TRBV29-1 to TRBJ2-7; no definite D call. Germline V CDR1 and CDR2: SQVTM, ANQGSEA. The CDR3 has 14 residues. Trimming removed 4 bases at V and 6 bases at J, with 19 bases between. The CDR3 loop is CSVVYNSRVSEQYF. The CDR3 nucleotides are TGCAGCGTTGTTTATAACTCTCGTGTTTCCGAGCAGTACTTC.

J is TRBJ1-2 and V is TRBV30; maybe TRBD1 (6 bases). Trimming took off 7 bases at V and 3 bases at J, with 9 bases between the two ends. The CDR3 is 11 residues long. The germline gives CDR1 GTSNPN, CDR2 SVGIG (reference sequence). CDR3 residues: CALDRDYGYTF. CDR3 DNA: TGTGCCTTGGACAGAGACTATGGCTACACCTTC.

This clonotype was seen ten or more times. This chain uses TRBV20-1 with TRBJ2-3, with D possibly matching TRBD1 (6 bases). The germline gives CDR1 DFQATT, CDR2 SNEGSKA (reference sequence). Trimming cost V 6 bases and J 3 bases, with 25 bases left between them. CDR3 length equals 17 residues. CDR3 sequence reads: CSAPGDGAEKITDTQYF. For the CDR3, the DNA is TGCAGTGCCCCAGGGGACGGAGCGGAGAAAATTACAGATACGCAGTATTTT.

The chain carries TRBV20-1 and TRBJ2-5, with D hard to call. The CDR3 spans 14 residues. Germline values: CDR1 DFQATT, CDR2 SNEGSKA (reference sequence). Trimming pared 4 bases from V and 5 bases from J, leaving 17 bases between. The CDR3 sequence is CSATGSRSSETQYF. The CDR3 DNA reads TGCAGTGCTACAGGCTCGAGATCATCGGAGACCCAGTACTTC.

This clonotype has a count of ten or more. This chain joins TRBV20-1 and TRBJ2-7; no reliable D call. Trimming shortened V by 0 bases and J by 3 bases, and 9 bases separated the two germline ends. Germline CDR1 is DFQATT and CDR2 is SNEGSKA (reference sequence). This CDR3 has 13 amino acids. This CDR3 is CSARDQHDYEQYF. As DNA, the CDR3 is TGCAGTGCTAGAGATCAGCATGACTACGAGCAGTACTTC.

V is TRBV20-1 and J is TRBJ2-2; the match to TRBD1 covers 7 bases. This CDR3 spans 15 amino acids. V trimming: 2 bases; J trimming: 4 bases; junction bases outside the gene matches: 7. Germline V gene data show CDR1 as DFQATT and CDR2 as SNEGSKA (reference sequence). The CDR3 sequence is CSARRGLTSTGELFF. CDR3 in DNA: TGCAGTGCTAGAAGGGGGCTGACCTCCACCGGGGAGCTGTTTTTT.

The sample holds many counts of this clonotype. This chain joins TRBV7-2 and TRBJ2-1; TRBD2 matches at 16 bases. The CDR3 sequence is 19 residues long. CDR1 and CDR2 (germline): SGHTA, FQGNSA. The V segment lost 5 bases and the J segment 0 bases; nucleotides outside the gene matches: 7. CDR3 DNA sequence: TGTGCCAGCAGCGCGCCGGGACTAGCGGGGGGGAGCTCCTACAATGAGCAGTTCTTC. It encodes CASSAPGLAGGSSYNEQFF.

This clonotype was seen at least ten times. The chain links TRBV4-1 to TRBJ2-7; D could derive from TRBD1 or TRBD2 (5 bases each). This CDR3 region has 13 residues. The V end was cut by 4 bases, the J end by 5 bases, with 12 bases between. Germline V gene data show CDR1 as MGHRA and CDR2 as YSYEKL. The CDR3 nucleotides are TGCGCCAGCAGCCGGGGGAAAGCGGACGAGCAGTACTTC. As protein: CASSRGKADEQYF.

The V call is TRBV7-2, the J call TRBJ1-3; D is unclear. CDR3 length equals 16 residues. Germline V gene sequence: CDR1 SGHTA, CDR2 FQGNSA. The V and J ends lost 8 bases and 0 bases respectively, with 17 bases between them. CDR3 nucleotides: TGTGCCAGCGTTCCCAGCGTCTCTCACTCTGGAAACACCATATATTTT. Translating it yields CASVPSVSHSGNTIYF.

As to this clonotype: A much larger clone differs by one base, so this may be a read error. J is TRBJ2-1 and V is TRBV5-5; no firm D call. This CDR3 has 14 residues. Germline V gene data show CDR1 as SGHKS and CDR2 as YYEKEE (reference sequence). The V end was cut by 1 base, the J end by 6 bases, with 11 bases between. The CDR3 sequence is CASSLFSTGNEQFF. CDR3 sequence (DNA): TGTGCCAGCAGCTTGTTCTCCACCGGCAATGAGCAGTTCTTC. Together with reference TRBV5-5 and TRBJ2-1, the CDR3 gives the full variable domain: DAGVTQSPTHLIKTRGQQVTLRCSPISGHKSVSWYQQVLGQGPQFIFQYYEKEERGRGNFPDRFSARQFPNYSSELNVNALLLGDSALYLCASSLFSTGNEQFFGPGTRLTVL.

In its sample, this clonotype was seen a few times. The chain links TRBV30 to TRBJ2-4, with D perhaps given as TRBD1 or TRBD2 (5 bases each). V dropped 3 bases and J dropped 5 bases, with 17 bases sitting between them. Per germline, CDR1 GTSNPN and CDR2 SVGIG (reference sequence). The CDR3 spans 15 residues. DNA of the CDR3: TGTGCCTGGAGGGTCGGGACGGACACTGAAAACATTCAGTACTTC. It translates to CAWRVGTDTENIQYF.

Regarding this clonotype: Since a much larger clone is just one base distant, this may be a read error. CDR3 nucleotides: TGTGCCAGCGGGAAGGCCGGCAGATTCTACGAGCAGTACTTC. Translation: CASGKAGRFYEQYF. V gene TRBV2 combines with J gene TRBJ2-7; D not certain. V was shortened by 8 bases and J by 3 bases, with 17 bases between the two germline ends. Germline loops: CDR1 SNHLY, CDR2 FYNNEI. This CDR3 has 14 amino acids.

The table lists this clonotype with many counts. The chain carries TRBV30 and TRBJ1-2; 7 bases agree with TRBD1. Losses at the gene ends were 1 base for V and 8 bases for J; bases not matched to a gene: 4. The length of the CDR3 is 12 residues. CDR1 and CDR2 (germline): GTSNPN, SVGIG (reference sequence). The DNA of the CDR3 is TGTGCCTGGAGTGAGACAGGGTACGGCTACACCTTC. It is translated as CAWSETGYGYTF.

V and J are TRBV6-2 or TRBV6-3 and TRBJ2-2, with 9 bases identical to TRBD2. This CDR3 is 14 amino acids long. V gave up 11 bases and J gave up 1 base; unmatched junction bases: 5. The germline V gene encodes CDR1 MNHEY and CDR2 SVGEGT. Here the CDR3 DNA reads TGTGCCGCCCGGACTAGCGAGAACACCGGGGAGCTGTTTTTT. Protein sequence: CAARTSENTGELFF.

CDR3 loop: CASSLAPGTANYGYTF. The CDR3 DNA reads as TGTGCCAGCAGCCTCGCGCCGGGGACAGCTAACTATGGCTACACCTTC. This chain links TRBV7-2 with TRBJ1-2; TRBD1 matches 7 bases. J was trimmed by 0 bases and V by 5 bases; bases with no gene match: 9. The CDR3 spans 16 residues. Germline CDR1 and CDR2: SGHTA and FQGNSA.

The table lists this clonotype with many counts. CDR3 in DNA: TGTGCCAGCAGTGGGGACTGGGGGTTCACAGATACGCAGTATTTT. It translates to CASSGDWGFTDTQYF. This chain links TRBV12-3 or TRBV12-4 with TRBJ2-3; D possibly corresponds to TRBD2 (6 bases). The CDR3 consists of 15 residues. The V end lost 5 bases, the J end lost 2 bases, and 14 bases lay between the germline ends.

This chain connects TRBV21-1 to TRBJ2-4; TRBD1 is the table's D call, not checked against the DNA. The DNA matches TRBJ2-5 better at its end, which makes the J call doubtful. TRBV21-1 is a known pseudogene. The length of the CDR3 is 14 residues. The CDR3 coding sequence is TGTGCCAGCAGCAAAAGCGACGGGGGTGGGACCCAGTACTTC. Protein: CASSKSDGGGTQYF.

This rearrangement joins TRBV5-1 to TRBJ1-4; 7 nucleotides agree with TRBD1. Germline V CDR1 and CDR2: SGHRS, YFSETQ. V gave up 3 bases and J gave up 5 bases; unmatched junction bases: 7. The CDR3 covers 15 residues. The CDR3 loop reads CASSWETGRNEKLFF. Here the CDR3 DNA reads TGCGCCAGCAGCTGGGAGACAGGGCGCAATGAAAAACTGTTTTTT.

This clonotype was detected ten times or more. The chain has TRBV5-1 and TRBJ1-1; possible D gene TRBD1, 5 bases. Trimming removed 1 base at V and 5 bases at J, with 21 bases between. The CDR3 spans 17 residues. From germline, CDR1 is SGHRS and CDR2 YFSETQ. The CDR3 region is CASSLFFVGREGTEAFF. DNA for the CDR3: TGCGCCAGCAGCTTGTTCTTTGTTGGCAGGGAGGGGACTGAAGCTTTCTTT.

This chain connects TRBV13 to TRBJ2-2; 8 bases are a match to TRBD1. V lost 5 bases, J lost 2 bases, and 7 bases stayed unmatched. This CDR3 spans 16 amino acids. The germline gives CDR1 PRHDT, CDR2 FYEKMQ (reference sequence). The CDR3 sequence: CASSPWTGSNTGELFF. The DNA for the CDR3 is TGTGCCAGCAGCCCCTGGACAGGGAGCAACACCGGGGAGCTGTTTTTT.